This T cell receptor (beta chain) came from a study of blood T cell repertoires in COVID-19 (dated by TCRdb to the early 2020s). Describing the broader study: Samples from collaborators originated in the United States, Italy and Spain and spanned both the acute and convalescent phases of COVID-19. Where HLA class I and class II types were available, the types were taken from metadata supplied by the sample provider, not from assay-based typing. Subjects who had been exposed to COVID-19, were actively infected with it, or had recovered from it provided the deeply sampled blood TCRbeta repertoires that made up the dataset. The samples were drawn from the first 160 participants of the ongoing ImmuneRACE study and from some 1,300 subjects provided by 6 global collaborators. The material from the prospective study consisted of cDNA or gDNA derived from T cells, B-cell-depleted T cells, or PBMCs. Nearly every sample came with metadata listing a de-identified subject ID, COVID-19 status, age in years and sex. A freely available public database, intended as a resource for researchers studying the immune response to SARS-CoV-2, is where the repertoires were released. Paper-wide results and their limitations: How much clinical and demographic metadata was included differed by source and by participant, and the metadata was provided uncurated.

The immunoSEQ Assay, a bias-controlled multiplex PCR, was used to amplify TCRbeta CDR3 regions from genomic DNA. The paper's processing steps were these. Nucleated cell counts per sample were estimated from amplification of reference gene primers within the assay. To quantify the absolute abundance of each unique TCRbeta CDR3 rearrangement, sequence reads were collapsed and filtered. For each sample, productive Simpson clonality was calculated by taking the square root of Simpson's diversity index across productive rearrangements. The table was pulled from immuneACCESS by TCRdb, which kept in-frame rearrangements only. Such tables lose some clones; where checked, under half of the loss comes from unresolved V genes, and the rest has no known cause. The V and J calls and clone size were taken over from that table, and D and trimming were inferred from the DNA. The sample table contains some 170,000 clones; only one count was recorded for 80% to 90% of them. The top ten hold roughly 1.6% of the sample.

CDR1 GTSNPN and CDR2 SVGIG are derived from the germline V gene (reference sequence). CDR3 length: 15 amino acids, cysteine to phenylalanine. Only the CDR3 region is kept as DNA, spanning 45 bases read in frame from base 1. Trimming accounts for 2 bases at V and 2 bases at J, while the number of junction bases matched to no gene is 3. Each collaborating institution followed its own protocols to collect whole blood in K2EDTA tubes. For TCRbeta analysis, collaborators shipped samples in one of three forms: frozen whole blood, isolated PBMCs, or DNA extracted from either of those sample types. This clone was observed once. It lacks a known antigen. One base away there is no much larger clone; base qualities are not given.

Source material: peripheral blood. This TCR derives from a woman aged 45-65 years with acute or convalescent COVID-19. This sequence uses TRBV30 and TRBJ1-4, and 9 junctional nucleotides match TRBD1. The nucleotides read TGTGCCTGGAGTCTCACAGGGGGCACTAATGAAAAACTGTTTTTT. Translation gives CAWSLTGGTNEKLFF.